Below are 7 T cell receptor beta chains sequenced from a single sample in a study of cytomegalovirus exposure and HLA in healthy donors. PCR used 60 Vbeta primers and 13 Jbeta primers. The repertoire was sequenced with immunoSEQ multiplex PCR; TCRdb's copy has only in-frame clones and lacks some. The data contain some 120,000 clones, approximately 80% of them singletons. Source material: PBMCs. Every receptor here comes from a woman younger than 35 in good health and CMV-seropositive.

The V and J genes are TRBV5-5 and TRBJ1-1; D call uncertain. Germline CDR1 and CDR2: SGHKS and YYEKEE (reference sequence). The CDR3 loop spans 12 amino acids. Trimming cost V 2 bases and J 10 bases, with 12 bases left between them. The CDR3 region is CASSLGLSGAFF. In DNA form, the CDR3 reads TGTGCCAGCAGCTTAGGCCTTTCGGGAGCTTTCTTT.

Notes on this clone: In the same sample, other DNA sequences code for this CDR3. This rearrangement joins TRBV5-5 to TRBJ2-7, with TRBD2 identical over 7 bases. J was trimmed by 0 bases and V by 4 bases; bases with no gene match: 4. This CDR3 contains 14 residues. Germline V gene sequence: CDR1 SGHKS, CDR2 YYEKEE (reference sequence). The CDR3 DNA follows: TGTGCCAGCAGCCTAGCGGCTAGCTCCTACGAGCAGTACTTC. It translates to CASSLAASSYEQYF.

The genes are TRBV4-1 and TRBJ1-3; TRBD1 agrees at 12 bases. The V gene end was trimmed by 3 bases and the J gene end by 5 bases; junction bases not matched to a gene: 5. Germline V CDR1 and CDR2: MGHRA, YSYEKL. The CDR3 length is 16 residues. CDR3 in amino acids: CASSQPGTGGRNTIYF. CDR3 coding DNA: TGCGCCAGCAGCCAGCCCGGGACAGGGGGCAGAAACACCATATATTTT.

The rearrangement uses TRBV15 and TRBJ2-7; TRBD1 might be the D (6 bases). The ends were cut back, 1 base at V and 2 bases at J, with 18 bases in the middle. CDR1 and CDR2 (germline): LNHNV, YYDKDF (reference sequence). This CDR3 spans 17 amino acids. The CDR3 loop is CATSRGGLSKGAYEQYF. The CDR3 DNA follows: TGTGCCACCAGCAGAGGGGGGCTGAGTAAGGGGGCCTACGAGCAGTACTTC.

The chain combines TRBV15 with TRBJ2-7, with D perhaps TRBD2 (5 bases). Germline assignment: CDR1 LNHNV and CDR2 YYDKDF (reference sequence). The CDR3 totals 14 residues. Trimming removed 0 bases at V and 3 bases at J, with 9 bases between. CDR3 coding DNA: TGTGCCACCAGCAGAGATATGGGAGTCTACGAGCAGTACTTC. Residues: CATSRDMGVYEQYF.

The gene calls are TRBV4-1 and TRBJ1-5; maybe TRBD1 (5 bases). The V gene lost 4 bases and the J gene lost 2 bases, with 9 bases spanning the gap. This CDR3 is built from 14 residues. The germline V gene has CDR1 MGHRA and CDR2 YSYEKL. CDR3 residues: CASSPLGGNQPQHF. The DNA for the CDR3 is TGCGCCAGCAGCCCCTTAGGGGGCAATCAGCCCCAGCATTTT.

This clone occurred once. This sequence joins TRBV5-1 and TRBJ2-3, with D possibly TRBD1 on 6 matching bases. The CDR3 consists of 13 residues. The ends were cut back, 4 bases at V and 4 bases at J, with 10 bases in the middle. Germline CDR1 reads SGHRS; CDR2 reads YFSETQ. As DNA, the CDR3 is TGCGCCAGCAGCAAGGACAGAGCAGATACGCAGTATTTT. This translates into CASSKDRADTQYF.